This T cell receptor (beta chain) was identified in a study of blood T cell repertoires in COVID-19 (dated by TCRdb to the early 2020s). About the study as a whole: Collaborator samples came from the United States, Italy and Spain and covered acute and convalescent phases of COVID-19. The samples were drawn from two sources: the first 160 participants of the ongoing ImmuneRACE study, and about 1,300 subjects contributed by 6 global collaborators. The material from the prospective study consisted of cDNA or gDNA derived from T cells, B-cell-depleted T cells, or PBMCs. The repertoires were released in a freely available public database intended as a resource for research on the immune response to SARS-CoV-2. Deeply sampled blood TCRbeta repertoires from subjects exposed to, actively infected with, or recovered from COVID-19 were included in the dataset. Where available, HLA class I and class II types were obtained from metadata supplied by the sample provider rather than from assay-based typing. Sample metadata almost always included a de-identified subject ID, COVID-19 status, age in years and sex. Results the study describes overall, beyond this receptor: The amount of clinical and demographic metadata varied by source and participant and was provided uncurated.

Collaborating institutions collected whole blood in K2EDTA tubes following their own protocols. For TCRbeta analysis, collaborators shipped samples in one of three forms: frozen whole blood, isolated PBMCs, or DNA extracted from either of those sample types. In the case of this clone: The target of this receptor is not known. No base qualities exist here, and no much larger clone lies one base off it.

Measured from the cysteine to the phenylalanine, the CDR3 is 16 residues long. Only CDR3 DNA is held: 48 bases, read in frame from base 1. Relative to germline, V is 2 bases shorter and J is 0 bases shorter, with 12 bases between their ends. In the germline V gene, CDR1 corresponds to MNHNS and CDR2 to SASEGT. The immunoSEQ Assay, a bias-controlled multiplex PCR, was used to amplify TCRbeta CDR3 regions from genomic DNA. In the paper's pipeline: The number of nucleated cells in each sample was estimated by amplification of reference gene primers within the assay. To quantify the absolute abundance of each unique TCRbeta CDR3 rearrangement, sequence reads were collapsed and filtered. For each sample, productive Simpson clonality was calculated as the square root of Simpson's diversity index over productive rearrangements. The table was pulled from immuneACCESS by TCRdb, which kept in-frame rearrangements only. Such tables lose some clones; where checked, under half of the loss comes from unresolved V genes, and the rest has no known cause. V and J calls and clone size follow that table, whereas D and trimming were derived from the DNA. The sample table holds roughly 200,000 clones, of which 88% were seen once. About 1.7% of the sample is held by the ten biggest clonotypes.

Sample: peripheral blood. This TCR derives from a young man with active or convalescent COVID-19. The chain couples TRBV6-1 to TRBJ2-3; 6 matching bases give a weak D call of TRBD2. The nucleotide sequence is TGTGCCAGCAGTGAATATGGGGGGTTTAGCACAGATACGCAGTATTTT. This yields the protein CASSEYGGFSTDTQYF.